This T cell receptor beta chain is from a study of shared clonotypes between healthy human individuals. This clone came up once. Its target is unknown. Execution of the assay was at deep level. Sequenced by immunoSEQ multiplex PCR; TCRdb stores in-frame clones only, minus some. The repertoire holds 1.5 million to 1.9 million clones, with 98% as singletons. This CDR3 has 16 amino acids. Germline V gene data show CDR1 as SGHRS and CDR2 as YFSETQ. The V end lost 0 bases, the J end lost 0 bases, and 12 bases lay between the germline ends. Donors, healthy HIV-negative adults, lacked recent acute infections or vaccinations. Findings of the study overall: Few donors limited the genetic and exposure-history diversity represented. Although depth was large, rarefaction showed that sequencing of the sorted subsets was incomplete.

The sample taken for sequencing was naive CD4+ T cells sorted from blood. As to subset: CD45RA+ positively selected. This receptor was obtained from a man aged 25-40 years in good health. The chain couples TRBV5-1 to TRBJ1-2; a weak D match, TRBD1 (5 bases). CDR3 residues: CASSLAAGSANYGYTF. The DNA for the CDR3 is TGCGCCAGCAGCTTGGCGGCAGGGTCAGCTAACTATGGCTACACCTTC.